This T cell receptor beta chain was sequenced in a study of T cells in Graves' hyperthyroidism and ophthalmopathy. On the study more broadly: Peripheral blood was secured at the point of initial diagnosis, before any treatment. Study-wide results and caveats: Most thyroid clonotypes that were expanded above 0.001 also turned up in blood.

The source material, RNA transcripts, was used to amplify TCR beta CDR3 regions. HTBI primers were used for first-round RT-PCR of the TCR CDR3. Using its own MiXCR run on the multiplex PCR reads, TCRdb lists one record per CDR3 protein. Of approximately 400,000 distinct CDR3 sequences detected, approximately 15% appear once; the ten largest clones hold approximately 11%. Used for diagnoses were clinical symptoms, serum thyroxine and TRAb, thyroid ultrasound and orbital computed tomography. Notes on this clonotype: Antigen unknown. A junction boundary mismatches the germline segment, possibly from a read error.

The CDR3 covers 15 residues. Germline values: CDR1 SGHRS, CDR2 YFSETQ. The sequence was obtained from a woman aged 55-70 years with Graves' hyperthyroidism. The V call is TRBV5-1, the J call TRBJ2-7; 7 bases fit TRBD1. The sample was blood. CDR3 amino acids: CASSLSKGGGYDQYF. In nucleotides, the CDR3 is TGCGCCAGCAGCTTGTCCAAAGGGGGCGGCTACGATCAGTACTTC.